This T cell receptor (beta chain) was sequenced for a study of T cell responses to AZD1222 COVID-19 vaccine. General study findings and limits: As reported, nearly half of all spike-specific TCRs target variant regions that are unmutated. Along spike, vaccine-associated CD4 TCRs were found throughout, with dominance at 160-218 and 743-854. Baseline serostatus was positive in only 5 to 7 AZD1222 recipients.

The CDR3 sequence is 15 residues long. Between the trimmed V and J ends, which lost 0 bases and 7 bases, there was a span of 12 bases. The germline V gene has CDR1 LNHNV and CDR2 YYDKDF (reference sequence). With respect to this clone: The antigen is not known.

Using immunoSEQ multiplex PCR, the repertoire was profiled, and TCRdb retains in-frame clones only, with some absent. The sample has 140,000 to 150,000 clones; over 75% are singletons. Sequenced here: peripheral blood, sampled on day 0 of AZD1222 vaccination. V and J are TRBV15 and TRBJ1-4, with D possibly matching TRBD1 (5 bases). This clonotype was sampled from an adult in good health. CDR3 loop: CATSRDGTEFEKLFF. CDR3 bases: TGTGCCACCAGCAGAGATGGGACCGAGTTTGAAAAACTGTTTTTT.